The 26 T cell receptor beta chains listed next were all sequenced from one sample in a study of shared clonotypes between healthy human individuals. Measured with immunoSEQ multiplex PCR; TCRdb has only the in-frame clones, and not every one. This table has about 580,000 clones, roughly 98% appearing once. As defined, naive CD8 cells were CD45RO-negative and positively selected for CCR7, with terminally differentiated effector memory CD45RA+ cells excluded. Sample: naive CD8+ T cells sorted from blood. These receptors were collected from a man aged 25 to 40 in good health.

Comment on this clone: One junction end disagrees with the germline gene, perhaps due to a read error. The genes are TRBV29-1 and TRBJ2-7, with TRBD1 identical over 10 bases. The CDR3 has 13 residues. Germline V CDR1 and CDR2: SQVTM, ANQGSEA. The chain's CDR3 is CSVEGTGVYEQYF. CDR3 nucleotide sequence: TGCAGCGTCGAAGGGACAGGGGTCTACGAGCAGTACTTC.

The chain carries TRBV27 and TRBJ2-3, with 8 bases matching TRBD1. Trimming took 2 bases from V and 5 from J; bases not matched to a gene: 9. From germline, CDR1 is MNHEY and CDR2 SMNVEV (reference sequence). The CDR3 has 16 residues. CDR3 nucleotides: TGTGCCAGCAGTTTAGGGCAGGGGGCAACTGTAGATACGCAGTATTTT. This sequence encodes CASSLGQGATVDTQYF.

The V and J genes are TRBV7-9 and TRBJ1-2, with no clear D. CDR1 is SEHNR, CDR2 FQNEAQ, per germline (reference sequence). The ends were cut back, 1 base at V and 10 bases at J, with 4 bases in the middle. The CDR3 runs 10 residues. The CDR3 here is CASSLGDYTF. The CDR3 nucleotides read TGTGCCAGCAGCTTAGGTGACTACACCTTC.

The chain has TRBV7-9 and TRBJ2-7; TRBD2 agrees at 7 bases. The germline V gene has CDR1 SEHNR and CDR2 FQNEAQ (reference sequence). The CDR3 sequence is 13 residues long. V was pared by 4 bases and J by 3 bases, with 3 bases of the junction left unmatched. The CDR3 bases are TGTGCCAGCAGCTCGCCGGGAGGCTACGAGCAGTACTTC. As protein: CASSSPGGYEQYF. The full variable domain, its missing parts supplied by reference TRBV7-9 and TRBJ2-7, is DTGVSQNPRHKITKRGQNVTFRCDPISEHNRLYWYRQTLGQGPEFLTYFQNEAQLEKSRLLSDRFSAERPKGSFSTLEIQRTEQGDSAMYLCASSSPGGYEQYFGPGTRLTVT.

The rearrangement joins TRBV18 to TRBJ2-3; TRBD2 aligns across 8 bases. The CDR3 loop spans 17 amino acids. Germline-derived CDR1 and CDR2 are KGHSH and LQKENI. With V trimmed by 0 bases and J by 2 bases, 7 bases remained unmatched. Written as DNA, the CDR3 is TGTGCCAGCTCACCACCCGCGGGAGGCCCTACCACAGATACGCAGTATTTT. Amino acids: CASSPPAGGPTTDTQYF. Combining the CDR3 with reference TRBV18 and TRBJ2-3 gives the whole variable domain NAGVMQNPRHLVRRRGQEARLRCSPMKGHSHVYWYRQLPEEGLKFMVYLQKENIIDESGMPKERFSAEFPKEGPSILRIQQVVRGDSAAYFCASSPPAGGPTTDTQYFGPGTRLTVL.

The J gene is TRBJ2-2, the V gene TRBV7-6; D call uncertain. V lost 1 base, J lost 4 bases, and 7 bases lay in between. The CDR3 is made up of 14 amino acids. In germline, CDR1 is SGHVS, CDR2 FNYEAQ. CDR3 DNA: TGTGCCAGCAGCTTAGGGGCAGCCACCGGGGAGCTGTTTTTT. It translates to CASSLGAATGELFF. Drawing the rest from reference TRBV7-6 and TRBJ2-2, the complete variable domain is GAGVSQSPRYKVTKRGQDVALRCDPISGHVSLYWYRQALGQGPEFLTYFNYEAQQDKSGLPNDRFSAERPEGSISTLTIQRTEQRDSAMYRCASSLGAATGELFFGEGSRLTVL.

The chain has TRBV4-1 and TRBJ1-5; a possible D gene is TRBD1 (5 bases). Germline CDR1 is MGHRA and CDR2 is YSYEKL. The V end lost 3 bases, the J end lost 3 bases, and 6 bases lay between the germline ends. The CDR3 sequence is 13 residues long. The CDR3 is CASSQTVNQPQHF. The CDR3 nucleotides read TGCGCCAGCAGCCAGACAGTCAATCAGCCCCAGCATTTT.

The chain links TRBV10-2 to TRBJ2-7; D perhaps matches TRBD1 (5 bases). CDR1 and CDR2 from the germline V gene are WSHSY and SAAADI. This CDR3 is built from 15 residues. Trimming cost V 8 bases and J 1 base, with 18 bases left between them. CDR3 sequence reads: CASAGEEGASYEQYF. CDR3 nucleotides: TGCGCCAGCGCCGGCGAAGAAGGGGCGTCCTACGAGCAGTACTTC.

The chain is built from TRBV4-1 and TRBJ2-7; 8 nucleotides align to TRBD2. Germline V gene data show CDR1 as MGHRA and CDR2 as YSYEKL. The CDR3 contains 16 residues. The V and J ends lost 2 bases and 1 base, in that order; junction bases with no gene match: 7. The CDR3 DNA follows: TGCGCCAGCAGCCAACCTACTAGCGGACTGTCCTACGAGCAGTACTTC. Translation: CASSQPTSGLSYEQYF.

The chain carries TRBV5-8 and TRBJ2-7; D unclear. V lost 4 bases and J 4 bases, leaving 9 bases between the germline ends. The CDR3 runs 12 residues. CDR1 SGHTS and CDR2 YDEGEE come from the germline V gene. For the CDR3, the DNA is TGTGCCAGCAGCCTAAGACTGTACGAGCAGTACTTC. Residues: CASSLRLYEQYF.

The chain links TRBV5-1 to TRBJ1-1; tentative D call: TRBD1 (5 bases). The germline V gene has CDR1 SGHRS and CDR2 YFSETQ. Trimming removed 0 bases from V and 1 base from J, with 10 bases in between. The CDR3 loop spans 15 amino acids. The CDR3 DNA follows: TGCGCCAGCAGCTTGGCCGGGCAGGGGAACACTGAAGCTTTCTTT. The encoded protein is CASSLAGQGNTEAFF.

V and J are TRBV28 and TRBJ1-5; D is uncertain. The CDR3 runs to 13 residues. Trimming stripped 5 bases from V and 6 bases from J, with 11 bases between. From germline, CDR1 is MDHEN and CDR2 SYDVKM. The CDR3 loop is CASSPRGSQPQHF. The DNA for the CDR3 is TGTGCCAGCAGTCCCCGCGGGAGTCAGCCCCAGCATTTT.

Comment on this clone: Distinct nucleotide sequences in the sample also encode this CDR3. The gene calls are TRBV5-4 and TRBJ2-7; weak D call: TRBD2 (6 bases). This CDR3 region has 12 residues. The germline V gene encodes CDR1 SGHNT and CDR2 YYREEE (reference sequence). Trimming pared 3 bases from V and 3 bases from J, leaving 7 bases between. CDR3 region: CASSSGSYEQYF. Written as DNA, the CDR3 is TGTGCCAGCAGCTCCGGGAGCTACGAGCAGTACTTC.

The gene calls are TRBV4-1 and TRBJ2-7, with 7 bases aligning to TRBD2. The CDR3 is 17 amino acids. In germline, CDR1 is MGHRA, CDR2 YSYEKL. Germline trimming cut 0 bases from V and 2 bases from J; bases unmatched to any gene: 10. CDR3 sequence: CASSQDEAGEGTYEQYF. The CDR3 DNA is TGCGCCAGCAGCCAAGACGAGGCGGGAGAGGGGACCTACGAGCAGTACTTC.

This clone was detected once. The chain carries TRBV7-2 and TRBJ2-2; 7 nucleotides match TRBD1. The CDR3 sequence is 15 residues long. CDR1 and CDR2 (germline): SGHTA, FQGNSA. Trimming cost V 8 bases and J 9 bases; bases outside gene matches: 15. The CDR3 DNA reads TGTGCCAGCGGAAACAGGGGCGAATCCGACCGGGAGCTGTTTTTT. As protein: CASGNRGESDRELFF.

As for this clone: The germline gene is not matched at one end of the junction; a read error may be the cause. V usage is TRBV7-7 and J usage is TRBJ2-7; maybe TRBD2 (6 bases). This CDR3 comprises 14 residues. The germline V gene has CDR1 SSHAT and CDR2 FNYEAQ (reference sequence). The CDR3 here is CASSSGTPGMKQYF. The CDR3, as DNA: TGTGCTAGCAGCTCAGGGACTCCCGGGATGAAGCAGTACTTC.

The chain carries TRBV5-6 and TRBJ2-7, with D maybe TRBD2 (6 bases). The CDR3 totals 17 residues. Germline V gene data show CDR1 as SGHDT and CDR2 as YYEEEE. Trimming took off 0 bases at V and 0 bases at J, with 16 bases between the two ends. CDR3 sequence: CASSLERGRGGSYEQYF. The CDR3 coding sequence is TGTGCCAGCAGCTTGGAACGGGGGAGAGGCGGCTCCTACGAGCAGTACTTC.

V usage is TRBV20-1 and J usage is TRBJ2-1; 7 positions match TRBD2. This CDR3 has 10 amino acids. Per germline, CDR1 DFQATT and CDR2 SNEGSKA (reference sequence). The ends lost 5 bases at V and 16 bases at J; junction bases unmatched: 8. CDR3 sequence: CSAEGGPAFF. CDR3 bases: TGCAGTGCTGAGGGAGGGCCGGCTTTCTTC.

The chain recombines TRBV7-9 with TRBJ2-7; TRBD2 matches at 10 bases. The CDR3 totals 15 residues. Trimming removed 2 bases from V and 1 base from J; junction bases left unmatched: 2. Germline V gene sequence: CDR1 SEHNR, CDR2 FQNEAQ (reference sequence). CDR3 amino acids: CASSLLAGVSYEQYF. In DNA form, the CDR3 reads TGTGCCAGCAGCTTACTAGCGGGAGTTTCCTACGAGCAGTACTTC.

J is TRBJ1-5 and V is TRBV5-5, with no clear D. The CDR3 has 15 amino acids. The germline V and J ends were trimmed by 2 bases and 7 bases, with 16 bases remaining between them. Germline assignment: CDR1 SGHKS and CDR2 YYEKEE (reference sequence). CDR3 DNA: TGTGCCAGCAGCTTATCGGTGGGGTCCGGACAGCCCCAGCATTTT. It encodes CASSLSVGSGQPQHF.

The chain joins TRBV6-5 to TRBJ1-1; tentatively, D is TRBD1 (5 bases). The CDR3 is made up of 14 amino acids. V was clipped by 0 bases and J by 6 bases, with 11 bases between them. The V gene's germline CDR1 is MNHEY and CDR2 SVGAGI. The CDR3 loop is CASSYSAGWAEAFF. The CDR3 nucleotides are TGTGCCAGCAGTTACTCGGCAGGGTGGGCTGAAGCTTTCTTT.

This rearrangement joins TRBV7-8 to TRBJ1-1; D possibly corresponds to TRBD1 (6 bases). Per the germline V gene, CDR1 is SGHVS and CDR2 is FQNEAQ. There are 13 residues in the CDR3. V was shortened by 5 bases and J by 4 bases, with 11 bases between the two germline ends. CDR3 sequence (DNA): TGTGCCAGCAGCCCAGGGGTAGTCACTGAAGCTTTCTTT. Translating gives CASSPGVVTEAFF.

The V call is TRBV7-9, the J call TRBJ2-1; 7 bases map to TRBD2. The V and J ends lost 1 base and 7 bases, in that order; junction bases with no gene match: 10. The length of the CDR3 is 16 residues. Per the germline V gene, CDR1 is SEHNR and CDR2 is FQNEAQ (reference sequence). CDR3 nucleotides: TGTGCCAGCAGCTTAGTCCGGAGCGGGGTACAAAATGAGCAGTTCTTC. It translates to CASSLVRSGVQNEQFF.

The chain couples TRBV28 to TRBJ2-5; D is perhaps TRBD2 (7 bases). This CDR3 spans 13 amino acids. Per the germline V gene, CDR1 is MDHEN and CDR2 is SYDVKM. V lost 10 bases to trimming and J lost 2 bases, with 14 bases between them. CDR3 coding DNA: TGTGCCACCTGGGGGGGGCAGCAAGAGACCCAGTACTTC. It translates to CATWGGQQETQYF. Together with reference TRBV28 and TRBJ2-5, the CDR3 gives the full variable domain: DVKVTQSSRYLVKRTGEKVFLECVQDMDHENMFWYRQDPGLGLRLIYFSYDVKMKEKGDIPEGYSVSREKKERFSLILESASTNQTSMYLCATWGGQQETQYFGPGTRLLVL.

This CDR3 reads CASKGQVATNEKLFF. CDR3 in DNA: TGTGCCAGCAAAGGACAGGTTGCAACTAATGAAAAACTGTTTTTT. This chain connects TRBV6-5 to TRBJ1-4; 7 bases agree with TRBD1. CDR1 and CDR2 (germline): MNHEY, SVGAGI. Unmatched junction bases numbered 5, after V lost 7 bases and J lost 0 bases. The CDR3 spans 15 residues.

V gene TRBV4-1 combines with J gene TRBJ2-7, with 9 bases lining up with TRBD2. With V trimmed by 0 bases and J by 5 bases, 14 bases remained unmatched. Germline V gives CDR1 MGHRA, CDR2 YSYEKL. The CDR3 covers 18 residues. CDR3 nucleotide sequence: TGCGCCAGCAGCCAAGATCCCCCGGTAGCGGGAGTGGAGGACGAGCAGTACTTC. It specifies CASSQDPPVAGVEDEQYF.